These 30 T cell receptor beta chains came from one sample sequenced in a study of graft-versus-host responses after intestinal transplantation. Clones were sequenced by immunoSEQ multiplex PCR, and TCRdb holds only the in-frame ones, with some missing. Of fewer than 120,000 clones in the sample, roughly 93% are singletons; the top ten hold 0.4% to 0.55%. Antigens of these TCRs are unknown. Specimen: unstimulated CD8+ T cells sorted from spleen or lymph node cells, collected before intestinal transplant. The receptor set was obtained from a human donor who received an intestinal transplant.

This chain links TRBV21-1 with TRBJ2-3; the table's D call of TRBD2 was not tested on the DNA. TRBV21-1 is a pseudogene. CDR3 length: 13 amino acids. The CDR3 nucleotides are TGTGCCATACCCCCGGTCCGCTTAGATACGCAGTATTTT. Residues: CAIPPVRLDTQYF.

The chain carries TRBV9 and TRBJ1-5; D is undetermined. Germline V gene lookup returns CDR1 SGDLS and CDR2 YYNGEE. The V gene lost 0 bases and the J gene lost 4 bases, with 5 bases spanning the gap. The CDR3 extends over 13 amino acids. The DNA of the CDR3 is TGTGCCAGCAGCGTAGGCGAGAATCAGCCCCAGCATTTT. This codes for CASSVGENQPQHF.

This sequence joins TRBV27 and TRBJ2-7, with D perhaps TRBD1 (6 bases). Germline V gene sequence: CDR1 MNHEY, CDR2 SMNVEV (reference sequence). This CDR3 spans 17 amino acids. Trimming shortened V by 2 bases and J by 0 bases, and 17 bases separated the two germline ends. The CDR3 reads CASSLHLPGQSSYEQYF. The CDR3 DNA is TGTGCCAGCAGTTTACATCTCCCGGGACAATCCTCCTACGAGCAGTACTTC.

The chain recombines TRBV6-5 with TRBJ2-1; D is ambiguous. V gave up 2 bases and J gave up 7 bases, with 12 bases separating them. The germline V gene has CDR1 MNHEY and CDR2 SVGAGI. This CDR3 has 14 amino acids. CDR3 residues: CASSYLVSANEQFF. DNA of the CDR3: TGTGCCAGCAGTTACCTCGTTTCGGCGAATGAGCAGTTCTTC.

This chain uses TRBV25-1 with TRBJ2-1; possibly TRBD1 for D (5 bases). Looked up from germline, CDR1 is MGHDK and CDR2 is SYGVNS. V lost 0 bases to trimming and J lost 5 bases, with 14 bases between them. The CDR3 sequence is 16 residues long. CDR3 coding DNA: TGTGCCAGCAGTGAATATCAGGGAATGGTGGACAATGAGCAGTTCTTC. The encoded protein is CASSEYQGMVDNEQFF. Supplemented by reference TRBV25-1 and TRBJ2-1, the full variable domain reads EADIYQTPRYLVIGTGKKITLECSQTMGHDKMYWYQQDPGMELHLIHYSYGVNSTEKGDLSSESTVSRIRTEHFPLTLESARPSHTSQYLCASSEYQGMVDNEQFFGPGTRLTVL.

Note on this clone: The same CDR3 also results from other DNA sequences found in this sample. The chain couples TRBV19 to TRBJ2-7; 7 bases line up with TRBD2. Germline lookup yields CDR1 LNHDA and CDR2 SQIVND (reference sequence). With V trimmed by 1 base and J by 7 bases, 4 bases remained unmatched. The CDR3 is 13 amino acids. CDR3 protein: CASSIAGRSEQYF. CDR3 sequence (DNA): TGTGCCAGTAGTATAGCCGGGAGGTCTGAGCAGTACTTC.

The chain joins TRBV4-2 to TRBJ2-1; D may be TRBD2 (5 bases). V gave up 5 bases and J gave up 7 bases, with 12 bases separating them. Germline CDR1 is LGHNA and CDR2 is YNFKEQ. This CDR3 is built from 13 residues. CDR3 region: CASSWLEANEQFF. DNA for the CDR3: TGTGCCAGCAGCTGGTTGGAGGCGAATGAGCAGTTCTTC.

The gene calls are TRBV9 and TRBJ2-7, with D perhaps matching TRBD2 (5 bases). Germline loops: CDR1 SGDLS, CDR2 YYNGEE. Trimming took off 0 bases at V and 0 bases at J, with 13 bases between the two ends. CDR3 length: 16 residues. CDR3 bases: TGTGCCAGCAGCGTAGGGGCTAGCTCGAGCTCCTACGAGCAGTACTTC. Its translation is CASSVGASSSSYEQYF.

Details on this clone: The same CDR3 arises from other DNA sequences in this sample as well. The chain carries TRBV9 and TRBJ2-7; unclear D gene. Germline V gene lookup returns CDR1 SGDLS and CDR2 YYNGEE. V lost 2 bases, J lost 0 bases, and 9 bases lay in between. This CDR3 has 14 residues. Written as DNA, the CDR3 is TGTGCCAGCAGCGTCGGCGATTCCTCCTACGAGCAGTACTTC. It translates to CASSVGDSSYEQYF.

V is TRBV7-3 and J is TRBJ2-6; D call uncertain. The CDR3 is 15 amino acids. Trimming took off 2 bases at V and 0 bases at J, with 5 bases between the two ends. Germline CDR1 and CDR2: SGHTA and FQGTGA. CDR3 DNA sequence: TGTGCCAGCAGCTTACGGCCCTCTGGGGCCAACGTCCTGACTTTC. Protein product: CASSLRPSGANVLTF.

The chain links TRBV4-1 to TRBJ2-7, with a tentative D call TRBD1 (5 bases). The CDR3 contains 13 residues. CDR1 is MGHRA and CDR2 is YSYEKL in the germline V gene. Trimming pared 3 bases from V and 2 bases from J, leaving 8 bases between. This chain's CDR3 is CASSQGRAYEQYF. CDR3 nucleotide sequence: TGCGCCAGCAGCCAGGGCAGGGCCTACGAGCAGTACTTC.

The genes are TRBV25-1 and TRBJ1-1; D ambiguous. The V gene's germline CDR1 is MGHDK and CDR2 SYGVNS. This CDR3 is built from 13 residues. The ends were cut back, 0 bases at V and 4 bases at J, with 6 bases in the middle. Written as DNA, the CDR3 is TGTGCCAGCAGTGAATATAGGAGCACTGAAGCTTTCTTT. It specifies CASSEYRSTEAFF.

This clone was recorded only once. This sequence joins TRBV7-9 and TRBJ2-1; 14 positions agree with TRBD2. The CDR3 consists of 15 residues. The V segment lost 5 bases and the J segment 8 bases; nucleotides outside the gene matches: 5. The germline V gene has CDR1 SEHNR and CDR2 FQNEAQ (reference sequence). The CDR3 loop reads CASSHGTSGSDEQFF. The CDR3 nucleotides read TGTGCCAGCAGCCATGGGACTAGCGGGAGTGATGAGCAGTTCTTC. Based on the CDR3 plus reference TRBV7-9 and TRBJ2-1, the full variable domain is DTGVSQNPRHKITKRGQNVTFRCDPISEHNRLYWYRQTLGQGPEFLTYFQNEAQLEKSRLLSDRFSAERPKGSFSTLEIQRTEQGDSAMYLCASSHGTSGSDEQFFGPGTRLTVL.

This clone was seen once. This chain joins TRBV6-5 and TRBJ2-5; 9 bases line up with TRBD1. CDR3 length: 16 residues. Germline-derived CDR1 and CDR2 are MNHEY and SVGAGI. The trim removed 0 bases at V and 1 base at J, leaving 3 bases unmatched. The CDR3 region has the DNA TGTGCCAGCAGTTACTCGACAGGGGGAGCCCAAGAGACCCAGTACTTC. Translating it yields CASSYSTGGAQETQYF.

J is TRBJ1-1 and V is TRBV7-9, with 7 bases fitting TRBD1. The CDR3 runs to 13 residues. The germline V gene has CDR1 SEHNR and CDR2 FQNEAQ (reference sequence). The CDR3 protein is CAQGEGGGTEAFF. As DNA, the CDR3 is TGTGCTCAGGGGGAGGGCGGGGGCACTGAAGCTTTCTTT.

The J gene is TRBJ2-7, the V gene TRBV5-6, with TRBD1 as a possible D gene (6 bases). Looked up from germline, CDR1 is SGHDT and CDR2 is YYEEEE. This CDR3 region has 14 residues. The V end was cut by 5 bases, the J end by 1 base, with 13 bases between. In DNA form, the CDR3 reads TGTGCCAGCAGTTACTACAGGGAATCCTACGAGCAGTACTTC. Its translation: CASSYYRESYEQYF.

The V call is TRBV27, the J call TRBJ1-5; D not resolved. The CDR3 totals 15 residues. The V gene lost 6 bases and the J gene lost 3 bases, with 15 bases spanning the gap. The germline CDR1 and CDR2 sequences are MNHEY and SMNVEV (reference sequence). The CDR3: CASSSKWPPNQPQHF. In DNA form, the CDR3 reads TGTGCCAGCAGCTCCAAATGGCCGCCCAATCAGCCCCAGCATTTT.

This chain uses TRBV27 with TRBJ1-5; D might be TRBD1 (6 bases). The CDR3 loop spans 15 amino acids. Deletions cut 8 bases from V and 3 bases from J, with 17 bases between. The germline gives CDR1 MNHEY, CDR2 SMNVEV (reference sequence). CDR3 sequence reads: CASSPSRGANQPQHF. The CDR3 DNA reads TGTGCCAGCTCCCCAAGCAGGGGTGCCAATCAGCCCCAGCATTTT.

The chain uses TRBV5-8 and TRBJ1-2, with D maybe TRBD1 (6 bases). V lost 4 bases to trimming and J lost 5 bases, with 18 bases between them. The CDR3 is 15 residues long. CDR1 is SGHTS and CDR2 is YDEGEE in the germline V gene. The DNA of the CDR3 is TGTGCCAGCAGCCCCCGGGACATCCAACCATATGGCTACACCTTC. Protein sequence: CASSPRDIQPYGYTF. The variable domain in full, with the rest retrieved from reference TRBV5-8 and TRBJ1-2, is EAGVTQSPTHLIKTRGQQATLRCSPISGHTSVYWYQQALGLGLQFLLWYDEGEERNRGNFPPRFSGRQFPNYSSELNVNALELEDSALYLCASSPRDIQPYGYTFGSGTRLTVV.

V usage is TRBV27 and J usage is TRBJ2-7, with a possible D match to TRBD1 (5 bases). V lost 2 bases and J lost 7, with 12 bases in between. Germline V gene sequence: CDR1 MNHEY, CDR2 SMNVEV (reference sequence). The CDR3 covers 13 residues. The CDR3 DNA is TGTGCCAGCAGTTTAAGCAGGGTGAGGGAGCAGTACTTC. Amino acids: CASSLSRVREQYF.

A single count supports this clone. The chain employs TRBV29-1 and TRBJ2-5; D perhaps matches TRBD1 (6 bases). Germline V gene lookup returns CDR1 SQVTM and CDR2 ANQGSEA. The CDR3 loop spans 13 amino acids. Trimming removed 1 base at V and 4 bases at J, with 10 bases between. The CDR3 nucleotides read TGCAGCGTTGAAGGGGGGCAGGGAGAGACCCAGTACTTC. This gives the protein CSVEGGQGETQYF. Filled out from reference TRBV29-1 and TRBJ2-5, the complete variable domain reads SAVISQKPSRDICQRGTSLTIQCQVDSQVTMMFWYRQQPGQSLTLIATANQGSEATYESGFVIDKFPISRPNLTFSTLTVSNMSPEDSSIYLCSVEGGQGETQYFGPGTRLLVL.

Here the CDR3 DNA reads TGTGCCAGTTACTTAGGGACCGCCGGTTTCTATGGCTACACCTTC. Amino acids: CASYLGTAGFYGYTF. The chain carries TRBV19 and TRBJ1-2, with D perhaps TRBD1 (5 bases). V lost 8 bases and J 4 bases, leaving 20 bases between the germline ends. Germline V gives CDR1 LNHDA, CDR2 SQIVND (reference sequence). CDR3 size: 15 residues. Full variable domain (rest looked up from reference TRBV19 and TRBJ1-2): DGGITQSPKYLFRKEGQNVTLSCEQNLNHDAMYWYRQDPGQGLRLIYYSQIVNDFQKGDIAEGYSVSREKKESFPLTVTSAQKNPTAFYLCASYLGTAGFYGYTFGSGTRLTVV.

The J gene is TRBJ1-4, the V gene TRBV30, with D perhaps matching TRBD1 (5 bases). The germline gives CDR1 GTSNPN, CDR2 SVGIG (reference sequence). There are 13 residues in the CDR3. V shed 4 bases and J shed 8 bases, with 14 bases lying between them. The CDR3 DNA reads TGTGCCTGGAATTTTGCAGGGTGGGAAAAACTGTTTTTT. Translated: CAWNFAGWEKLFF.

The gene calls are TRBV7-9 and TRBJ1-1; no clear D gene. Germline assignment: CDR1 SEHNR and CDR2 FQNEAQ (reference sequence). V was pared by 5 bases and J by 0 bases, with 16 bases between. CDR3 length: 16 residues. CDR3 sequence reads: CASSQAGVTMNTEAFF. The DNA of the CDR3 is TGTGCCAGCAGCCAAGCCGGGGTGACCATGAACACTGAAGCTTTCTTT. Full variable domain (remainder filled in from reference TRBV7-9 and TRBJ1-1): DTGVSQNPRHKITKRGQNVTFRCDPISEHNRLYWYRQTLGQGPEFLTYFQNEAQLEKSRLLSDRFSAERPKGSFSTLEIQRTEQGDSAMYLCASSQAGVTMNTEAFFGQGTRLTVV.

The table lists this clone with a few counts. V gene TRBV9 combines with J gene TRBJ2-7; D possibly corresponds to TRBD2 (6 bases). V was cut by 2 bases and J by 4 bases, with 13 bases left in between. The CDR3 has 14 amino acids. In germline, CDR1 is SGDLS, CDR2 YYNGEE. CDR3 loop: CASSVGLADYEQYF. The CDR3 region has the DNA TGTGCCAGCAGCGTTGGATTAGCGGATTACGAGCAGTACTTC.

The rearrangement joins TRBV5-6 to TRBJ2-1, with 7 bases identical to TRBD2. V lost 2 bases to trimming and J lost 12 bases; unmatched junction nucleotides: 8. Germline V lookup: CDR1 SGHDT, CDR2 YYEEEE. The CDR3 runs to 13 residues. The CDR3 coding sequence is TGTGCCAGCAGCTTCGGACCGGGGGGATCGCAGTTCTTC. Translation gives CASSFGPGGSQFF.

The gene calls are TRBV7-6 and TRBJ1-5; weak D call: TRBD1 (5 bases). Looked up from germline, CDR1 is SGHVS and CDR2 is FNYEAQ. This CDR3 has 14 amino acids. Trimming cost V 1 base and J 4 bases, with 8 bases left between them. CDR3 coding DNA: TGTGCCAGCAGCTTAGGCGGGGGTAATCAGCCCCAGCATTTT. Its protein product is CASSLGGGNQPQHF.

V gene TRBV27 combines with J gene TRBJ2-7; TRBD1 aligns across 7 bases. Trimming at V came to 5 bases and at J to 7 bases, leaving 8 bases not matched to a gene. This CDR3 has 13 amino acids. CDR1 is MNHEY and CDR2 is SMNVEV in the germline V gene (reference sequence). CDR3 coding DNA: TGTGCCAGCAGTGTAGAGGGGGCGCGGGAGCAGTACTTC. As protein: CASSVEGAREQYF.

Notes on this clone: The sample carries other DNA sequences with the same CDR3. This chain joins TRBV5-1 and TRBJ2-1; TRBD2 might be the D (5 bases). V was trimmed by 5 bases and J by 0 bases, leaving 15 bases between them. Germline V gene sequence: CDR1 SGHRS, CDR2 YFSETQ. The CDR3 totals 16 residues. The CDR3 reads CASSYTGSDSYNEQFF. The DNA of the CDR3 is TGCGCCAGCAGTTATACGGGTAGCGACTCCTACAATGAGCAGTTCTTC. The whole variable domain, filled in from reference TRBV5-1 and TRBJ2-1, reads KAGVTQTPRYLIKTRGQQVTLSCSPISGHRSVSWYQQTPGQGLQFLFEYFSETQRNKGNFPGRFSGRQFSNSRSEMNVSTLELGDSALYLCASSYTGSDSYNEQFFGPGTRLTVL.

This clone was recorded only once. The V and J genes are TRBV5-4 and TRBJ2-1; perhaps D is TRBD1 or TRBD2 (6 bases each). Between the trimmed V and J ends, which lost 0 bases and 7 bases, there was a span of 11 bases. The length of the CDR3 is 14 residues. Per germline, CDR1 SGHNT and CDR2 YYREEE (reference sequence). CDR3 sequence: CASSLVVGGNEQFF. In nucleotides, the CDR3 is TGTGCCAGCAGCTTGGTGGTAGGGGGGAATGAGCAGTTCTTC.